Shown below are 4 T cell receptor beta chains from a single sample sequenced in a study of OX40 agonist ivuxolimab in advanced cancers. Here immunoSEQ multiplex PCR was the method, and the copy in TCRdb shows in-frame clones only, minus some. The table includes about 85,000 clones, approximately 86% detected once. Sequenced material: CD4+ or CD8+ T cells sorted from blood, taken in a trial of the OX40 agonist ivuxolimab. Receptors were obtained from an adult with an advanced solid tumor such as melanoma, head and neck, liver or kidney cancer.

This clone was counted once. V is TRBV6-1 and J is TRBJ1-5; the D is unclear. The CDR3 is 14 residues long. Germline CDR1 MNHNS, CDR2 SASEGT. The V end was cut by 6 bases, the J end by 0 bases, with 9 bases between. As DNA, the CDR3 is TGTGCCAGCAGACTTTCTGGTAGCAATCAGCCCCAGCATTTT. Residues: CASRLSGSNQPQHF.

The chain carries TRBV11-2 and TRBJ2-7; 8 nucleotides agree with TRBD1. The CDR3 covers 15 residues. Germline trimming cut 6 bases from V and 2 bases from J; bases unmatched to any gene: 9. Germline loops: CDR1 SGHAT, CDR2 FQNNGV. The chain's CDR3 is CASRPGGQGTYEQYF. In DNA form, the CDR3 reads TGTGCCAGCAGGCCTGGTGGACAGGGCACCTACGAGCAGTACTTC.

The chain recombines TRBV11-2 with TRBJ1-1; D is possibly TRBD1 (5 bases). Germline CDR1 is SGHAT and CDR2 is FQNNGV. The CDR3 is 14 amino acids. The V end lost 0 bases, the J end lost 6 bases, and 11 bases lay between the germline ends. In DNA, the CDR3 is TGTGCCAGCAGCTTAGATCAGGACATCTCTGAAGCTTTCTTT. This translates into CASSLDQDISEAFF. The full variable domain, rest sourced from reference TRBV11-2 and TRBJ1-1, is EAGVAQSPRYKIIEKRQSVAFWCNPISGHATLYWYQQILGQGPKLLIQFQNNGVVDDSQLPKDRFSAERLKGVDSTLKIQPAKLEDSAVYLCASSLDQDISEAFFGQGTRLTVV.

This chain links TRBV5-1 with TRBJ1-4; a weak D match, TRBD1 (5 bases). The CDR3 has 16 residues. Germline CDR1 is SGHRS and CDR2 is YFSETQ. Trimming shortened V by 4 bases and J by 5 bases, and 18 bases separated the two germline ends. The CDR3 loop reads CASSLHLGVGNEKLFF. The CDR3 DNA sequence: TGCGCCAGCAGCCTCCACTTAGGGGTGGGGAATGAAAAACTGTTTTTT.